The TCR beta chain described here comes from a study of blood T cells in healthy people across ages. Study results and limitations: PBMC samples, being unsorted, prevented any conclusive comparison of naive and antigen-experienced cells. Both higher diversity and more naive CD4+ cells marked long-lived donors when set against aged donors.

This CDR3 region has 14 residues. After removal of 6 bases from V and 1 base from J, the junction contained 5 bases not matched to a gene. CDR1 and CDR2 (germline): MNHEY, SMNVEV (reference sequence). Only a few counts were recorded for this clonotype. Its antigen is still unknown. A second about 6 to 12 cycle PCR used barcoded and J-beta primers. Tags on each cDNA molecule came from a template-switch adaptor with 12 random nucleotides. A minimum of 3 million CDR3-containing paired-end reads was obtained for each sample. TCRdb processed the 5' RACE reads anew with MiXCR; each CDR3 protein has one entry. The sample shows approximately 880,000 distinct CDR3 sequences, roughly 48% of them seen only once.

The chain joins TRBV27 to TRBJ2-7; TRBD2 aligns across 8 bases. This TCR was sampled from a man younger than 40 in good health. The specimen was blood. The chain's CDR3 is CASRRLAQSYEQYF. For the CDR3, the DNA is TGTGCCAGCAGGCGACTAGCGCAGTCCTACGAGCAGTACTTC.